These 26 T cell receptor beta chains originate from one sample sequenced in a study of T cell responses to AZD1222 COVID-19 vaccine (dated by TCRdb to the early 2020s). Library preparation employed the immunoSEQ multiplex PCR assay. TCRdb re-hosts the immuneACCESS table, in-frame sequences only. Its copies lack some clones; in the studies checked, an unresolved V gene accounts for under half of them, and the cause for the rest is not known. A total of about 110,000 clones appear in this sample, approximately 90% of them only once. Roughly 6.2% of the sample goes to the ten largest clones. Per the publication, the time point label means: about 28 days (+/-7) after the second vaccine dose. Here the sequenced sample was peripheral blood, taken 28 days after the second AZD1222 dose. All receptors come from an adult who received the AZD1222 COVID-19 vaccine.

The CDR3 loop is CASSLGVGQDYEQYF. The CDR3 coding sequence is TGTGCCAGCAGCTTAGGGGTCGGACAGGACTACGAGCAGTACTTC. The rearrangement uses TRBV11-3 and TRBJ2-7, with 7 bases fitting TRBD1. This CDR3 has 15 residues. Germline V gene lookup returns CDR1 SGHNT and CDR2 YENEEA. Germline trimming cut 1 base from V and 3 bases from J; bases unmatched to any gene: 6.

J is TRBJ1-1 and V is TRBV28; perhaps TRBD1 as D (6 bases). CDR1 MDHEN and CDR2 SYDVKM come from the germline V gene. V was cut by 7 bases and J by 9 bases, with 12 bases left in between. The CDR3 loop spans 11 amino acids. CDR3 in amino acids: CASTIRDKAFF. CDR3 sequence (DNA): TGTGCCAGCACCATCCGGGACAAAGCTTTCTTT. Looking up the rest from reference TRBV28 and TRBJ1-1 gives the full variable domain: DVKVTQSSRYLVKRTGEKVFLECVQDMDHENMFWYRQDPGLGLRLIYFSYDVKMKEKGDIPEGYSVSREKKERFSLILESASTNQTSMYLCASTIRDKAFFGQGTRLTVV.

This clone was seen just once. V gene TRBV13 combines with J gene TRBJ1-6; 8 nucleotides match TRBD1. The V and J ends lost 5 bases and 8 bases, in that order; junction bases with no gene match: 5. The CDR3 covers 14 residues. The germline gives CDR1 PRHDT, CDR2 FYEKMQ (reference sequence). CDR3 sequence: CASSQGAVYSPLHF. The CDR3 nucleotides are TGTGCCAGCAGCCAGGGGGCGGTATATTCACCCCTCCACTTT.

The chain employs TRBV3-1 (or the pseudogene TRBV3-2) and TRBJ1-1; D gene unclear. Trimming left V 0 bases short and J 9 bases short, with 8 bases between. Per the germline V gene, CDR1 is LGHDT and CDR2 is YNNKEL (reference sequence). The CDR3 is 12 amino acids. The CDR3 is CASSQDLGKAFF. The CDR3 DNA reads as TGTGCCAGCAGCCAAGATTTGGGGAAAGCTTTCTTT.

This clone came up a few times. The CDR3 DNA sequence: TGTGCCAGCAGCTCCCTAGGGGGACTACACCAAAAACTGTTTTTT. It yields the protein CASSSLGGLHQKLFF. The genes are TRBV7-9 and TRBJ1-4; a weak D match, TRBD1 (6 bases). The ends were cut back, 4 bases at V and 9 bases at J, with 18 bases in the middle. The germline V gene encodes CDR1 SEHNR and CDR2 FQNEAQ (reference sequence). There are 15 residues in the CDR3. Full variable domain (rest looked up from reference TRBV7-9 and TRBJ1-4): DTGVSQNPRHKITKRGQNVTFRCDPISEHNRLYWYRQTLGQGPEFLTYFQNEAQLEKSRLLSDRFSAERPKGSFSTLEIQRTEQGDSAMYLCASSSLGGLHQKLFFGSGTQLSVL.

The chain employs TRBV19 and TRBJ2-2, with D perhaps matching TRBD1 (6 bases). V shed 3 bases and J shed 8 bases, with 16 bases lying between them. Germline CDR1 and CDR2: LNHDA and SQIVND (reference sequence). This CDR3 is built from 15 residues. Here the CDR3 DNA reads TGTGCCAGTAGTATCGGAACAGGGAGAGCTGGGGAGCTGTTTTTT. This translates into CASSIGTGRAGELFF.

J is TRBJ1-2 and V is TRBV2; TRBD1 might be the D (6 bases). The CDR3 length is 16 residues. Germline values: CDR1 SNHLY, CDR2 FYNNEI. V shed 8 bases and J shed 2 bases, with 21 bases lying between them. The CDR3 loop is CASVLAEGVGNYGYTF. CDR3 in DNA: TGTGCCAGCGTCCTCGCTGAGGGGGTTGGAAACTATGGCTACACCTTC.

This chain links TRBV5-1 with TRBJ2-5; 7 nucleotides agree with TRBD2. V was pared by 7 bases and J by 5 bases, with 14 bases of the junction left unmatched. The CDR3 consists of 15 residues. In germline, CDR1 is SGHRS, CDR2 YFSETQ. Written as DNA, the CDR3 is TGCGCCAGCCTAAAAGCGGGACTCTCCGGGGAGACCCAGTACTTC. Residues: CASLKAGLSGETQYF.

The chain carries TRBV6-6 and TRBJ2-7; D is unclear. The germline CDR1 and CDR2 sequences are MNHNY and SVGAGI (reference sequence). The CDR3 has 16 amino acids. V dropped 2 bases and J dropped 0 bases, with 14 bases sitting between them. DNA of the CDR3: TGTGCCAGCAGTTACAAAGTCACCCTGAGCTCCTACGAGCAGTACTTC. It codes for CASSYKVTLSSYEQYF.

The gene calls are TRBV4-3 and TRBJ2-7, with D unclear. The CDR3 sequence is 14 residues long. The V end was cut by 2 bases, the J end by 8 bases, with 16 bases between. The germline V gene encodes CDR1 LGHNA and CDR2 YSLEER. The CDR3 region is CASSQNPRGTQQYF. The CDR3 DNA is TGCGCCAGCAGCCAAAACCCCCGCGGAACGCAGCAGTACTTC.

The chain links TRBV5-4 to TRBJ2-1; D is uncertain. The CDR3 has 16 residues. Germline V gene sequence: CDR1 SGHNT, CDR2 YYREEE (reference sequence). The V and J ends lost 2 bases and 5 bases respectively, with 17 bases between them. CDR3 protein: CASSLRSWAENNEQFF. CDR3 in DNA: TGTGCCAGCAGCTTACGAAGTTGGGCAGAGAACAATGAGCAGTTCTTC.

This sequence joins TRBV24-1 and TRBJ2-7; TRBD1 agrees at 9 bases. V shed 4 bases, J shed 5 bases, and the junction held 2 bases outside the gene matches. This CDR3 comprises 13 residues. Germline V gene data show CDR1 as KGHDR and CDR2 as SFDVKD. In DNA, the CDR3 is TGTGCCACCAGTGAGGGGACAGGGAACGAGCAGTACTTC. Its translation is CATSEGTGNEQYF.

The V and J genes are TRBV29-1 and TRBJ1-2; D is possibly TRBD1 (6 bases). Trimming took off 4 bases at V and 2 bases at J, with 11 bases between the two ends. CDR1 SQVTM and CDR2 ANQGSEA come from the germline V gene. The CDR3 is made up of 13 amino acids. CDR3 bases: TGCAGCGTTGGGGCCACAGGGAACTATGGCTACACCTTC. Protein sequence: CSVGATGNYGYTF.

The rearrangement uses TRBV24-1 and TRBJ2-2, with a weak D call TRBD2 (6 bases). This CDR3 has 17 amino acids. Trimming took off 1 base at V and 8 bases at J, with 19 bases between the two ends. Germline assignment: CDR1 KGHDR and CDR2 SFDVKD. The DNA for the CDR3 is TGTGCCACCAGTGATTTAGGGACTGTCGAGAAATCGGGGGAGCTGTTTTTT. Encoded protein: CATSDLGTVEKSGELFF.

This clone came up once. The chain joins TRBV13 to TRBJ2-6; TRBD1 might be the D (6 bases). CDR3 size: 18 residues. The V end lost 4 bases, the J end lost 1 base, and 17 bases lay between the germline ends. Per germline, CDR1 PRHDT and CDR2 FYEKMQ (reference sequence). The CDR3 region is CASSSGILGGSGANVLTF. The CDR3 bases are TGTGCCAGCAGCTCTGGAATCCTAGGGGGATCTGGGGCCAACGTCCTGACTTTC.

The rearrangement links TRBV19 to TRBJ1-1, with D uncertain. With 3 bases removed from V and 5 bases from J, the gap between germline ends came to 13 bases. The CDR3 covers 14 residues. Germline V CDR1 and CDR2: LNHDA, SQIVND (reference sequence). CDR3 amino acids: CASSMEGTQTEAFF. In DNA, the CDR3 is TGTGCCAGTAGTATGGAAGGCACCCAGACTGAAGCTTTCTTT.

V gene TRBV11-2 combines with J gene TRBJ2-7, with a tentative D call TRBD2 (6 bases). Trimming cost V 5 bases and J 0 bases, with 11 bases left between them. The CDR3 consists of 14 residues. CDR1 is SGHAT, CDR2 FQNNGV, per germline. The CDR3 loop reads CASSRDLSSYEQYF. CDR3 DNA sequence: TGTGCCAGCAGCCGGGACTTGAGCTCCTACGAGCAGTACTTC.

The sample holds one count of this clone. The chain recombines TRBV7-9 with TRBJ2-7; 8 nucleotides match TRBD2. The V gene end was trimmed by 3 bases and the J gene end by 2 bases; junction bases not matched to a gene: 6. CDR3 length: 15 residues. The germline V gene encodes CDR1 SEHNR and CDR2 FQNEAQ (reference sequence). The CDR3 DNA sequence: TGTGCCAGCAGCTTGTTAACTAGCGGTGCCTACGAGCAGTACTTC. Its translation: CASSLLTSGAYEQYF.

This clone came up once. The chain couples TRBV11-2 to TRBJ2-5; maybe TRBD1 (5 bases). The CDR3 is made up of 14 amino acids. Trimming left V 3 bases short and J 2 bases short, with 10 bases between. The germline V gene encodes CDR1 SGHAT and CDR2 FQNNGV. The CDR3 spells CASSFTGAQETQYF. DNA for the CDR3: TGTGCCAGCAGCTTCACAGGAGCTCAAGAGACCCAGTACTTC.

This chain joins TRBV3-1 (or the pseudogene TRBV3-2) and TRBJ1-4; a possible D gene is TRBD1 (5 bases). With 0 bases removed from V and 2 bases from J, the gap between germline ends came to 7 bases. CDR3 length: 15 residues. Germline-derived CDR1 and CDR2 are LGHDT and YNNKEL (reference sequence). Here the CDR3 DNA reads TGTGCCAGCAGCCAAGACAGGGTGACTAATGAAAAACTGTTTTTT. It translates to CASSQDRVTNEKLFF.

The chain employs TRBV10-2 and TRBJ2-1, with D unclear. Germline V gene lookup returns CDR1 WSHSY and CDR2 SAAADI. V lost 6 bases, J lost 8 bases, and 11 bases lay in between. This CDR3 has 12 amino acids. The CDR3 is CASSDSQHEQFF. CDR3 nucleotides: TGCGCCAGCAGCGATTCACAACATGAGCAGTTCTTC.

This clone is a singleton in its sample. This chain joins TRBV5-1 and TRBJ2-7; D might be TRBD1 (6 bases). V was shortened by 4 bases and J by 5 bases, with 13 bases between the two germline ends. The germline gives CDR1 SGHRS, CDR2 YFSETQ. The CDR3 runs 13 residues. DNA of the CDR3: TGCGCCAGCAGCCCCGGGACATACCACGAGCAGTACTTC. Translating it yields CASSPGTYHEQYF.

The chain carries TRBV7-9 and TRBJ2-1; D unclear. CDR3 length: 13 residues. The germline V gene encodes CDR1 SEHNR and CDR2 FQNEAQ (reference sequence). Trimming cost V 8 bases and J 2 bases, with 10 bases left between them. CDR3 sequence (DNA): TGTGCCAGCGAGACTTTCACCTACAATGAGCAGTTCTTC. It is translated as CASETFTYNEQFF. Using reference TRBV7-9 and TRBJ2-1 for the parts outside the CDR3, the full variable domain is DTGVSQNPRHKITKRGQNVTFRCDPISEHNRLYWYRQTLGQGPEFLTYFQNEAQLEKSRLLSDRFSAERPKGSFSTLEIQRTEQGDSAMYLCASETFTYNEQFFGPGTRLTVL.

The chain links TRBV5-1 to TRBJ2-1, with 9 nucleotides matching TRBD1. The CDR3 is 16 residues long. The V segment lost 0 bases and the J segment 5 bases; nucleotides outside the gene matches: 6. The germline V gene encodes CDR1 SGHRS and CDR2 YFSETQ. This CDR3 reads CASSLVTRTGDNEQFF. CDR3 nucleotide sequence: TGCGCCAGCAGCTTGGTGACGCGGACAGGGGACAATGAGCAGTTCTTC.

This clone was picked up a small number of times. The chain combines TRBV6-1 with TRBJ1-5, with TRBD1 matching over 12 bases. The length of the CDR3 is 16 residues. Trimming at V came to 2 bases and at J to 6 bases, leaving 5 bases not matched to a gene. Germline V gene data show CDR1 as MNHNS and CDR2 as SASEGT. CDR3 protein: CASSERDRGQSQPQHF. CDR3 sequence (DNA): TGTGCCAGCAGTGAACGGGACAGGGGGCAGAGTCAGCCCCAGCATTTT.

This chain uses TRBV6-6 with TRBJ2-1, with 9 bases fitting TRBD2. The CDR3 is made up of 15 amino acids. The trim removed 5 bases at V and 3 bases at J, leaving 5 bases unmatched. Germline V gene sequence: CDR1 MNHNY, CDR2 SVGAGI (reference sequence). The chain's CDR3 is CASSTTSGYYNEQFF. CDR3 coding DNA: TGTGCCAGCAGTACAACTAGCGGGTACTACAATGAGCAGTTCTTC.